This record covers a single TCR beta chain. In germline, CDR1 is LNHDA, CDR2 SQIVND (reference sequence). This CDR3 comprises 14 residues. V was pared by 7 bases and J by 8 bases, with 6 bases of the junction left unmatched. TCRdb keeps only in-frame clones here, not all; method: immunoSEQ multiplex PCR. Seen here are about 190,000 clones, over 75% observed once, and the top ten hold approximately 3%. The sample is drawn from a study of blood T cell repertoires in COVID-19. V and J are TRBV19 and TRBJ1-6, with 9 bases matching TRBD1. The receptor was isolated from a woman of 80 years or more with active or convalescent COVID-19. The material sequenced was peripheral blood. The CDR3 DNA reads TGTGCCAGTATCGCCCGGGACAGGGATTCACCCCTCCACTTT. It encodes CASIARDRDSPLHF.